The entry below describes one T cell receptor beta chain. Sequenced by immunoSEQ multiplex PCR; TCRdb stores in-frame clones only, minus some. The sample holds about 130,000 clones, about 90% seen once. The sample originates from a study of cytomegalovirus exposure and HLA in healthy donors. This CDR3 has 15 residues. The junction had 5 bases not matched to a gene; V was cut back by 4 bases and J by 1 base. CDR1 SGHNT and CDR2 YYREEE come from the germline V gene (reference sequence). The material sequenced was PBMCs. The sequence came from a woman younger than 45 in good health and CMV-seropositive. The rearrangement links TRBV5-4 to TRBJ2-3, with TRBD2 matching over 8 bases. The CDR3 spells CASSKLAGRTDTQYF. CDR3 bases: TGTGCCAGCAGCAAATTAGCGGGACGCACAGATACGCAGTATTTT.